Shown below are 2 T cell receptor beta chains from a single sample sequenced in a study of T cells in Graves' hyperthyroidism and ophthalmopathy. Amplified TCR beta CDR3 regions came from RNA transcripts. A set of HTBI primers served as the primers for a first-round RT-PCR of the TCR CDR3. One entry per CDR3 protein results from TCRdb running MiXCR on the multiplex PCR reads. The sample includes approximately 400,000 distinct CDR3 sequences, around 14% of them seen just once. The source material was blood. The receptors were gathered from a woman younger than 30 with Graves' hyperthyroidism that later progressed to Graves' ophthalmopathy.

Ten or more counts support this clonotype. The rearrangement joins TRBV7-9 to TRBJ2-7; 7 bases agree with TRBD1. The J segment lost 6 bases and the V segment lost 0 bases, leaving 14 bases of the junction unmatched. Germline V gives CDR1 SEHNR, CDR2 FQNEAQ (reference sequence). This CDR3 has 17 residues. CDR3 bases: TGTGCCAGCAGCTTAGCTCACCCGGGACAGAGCCCTGGCGAGCAGTACTTC. This codes for CASSLAHPGQSPGEQYF.

This clonotype was detected ten times or more. The V and J genes are TRBV7-2 and TRBJ2-7; the D gene is possibly TRBD2 (6 bases). CDR3 length: 15 residues. CDR1 is SGHTA and CDR2 is FQGNSA in the germline V gene. V was pared by 1 base and J by 2 bases, with 12 bases between. The CDR3: CASSLGPGETYEQYF. CDR3 sequence (DNA): TGTGCCAGCAGCTTAGGCCCGGGAGAGACCTACGAGCAGTACTTC.